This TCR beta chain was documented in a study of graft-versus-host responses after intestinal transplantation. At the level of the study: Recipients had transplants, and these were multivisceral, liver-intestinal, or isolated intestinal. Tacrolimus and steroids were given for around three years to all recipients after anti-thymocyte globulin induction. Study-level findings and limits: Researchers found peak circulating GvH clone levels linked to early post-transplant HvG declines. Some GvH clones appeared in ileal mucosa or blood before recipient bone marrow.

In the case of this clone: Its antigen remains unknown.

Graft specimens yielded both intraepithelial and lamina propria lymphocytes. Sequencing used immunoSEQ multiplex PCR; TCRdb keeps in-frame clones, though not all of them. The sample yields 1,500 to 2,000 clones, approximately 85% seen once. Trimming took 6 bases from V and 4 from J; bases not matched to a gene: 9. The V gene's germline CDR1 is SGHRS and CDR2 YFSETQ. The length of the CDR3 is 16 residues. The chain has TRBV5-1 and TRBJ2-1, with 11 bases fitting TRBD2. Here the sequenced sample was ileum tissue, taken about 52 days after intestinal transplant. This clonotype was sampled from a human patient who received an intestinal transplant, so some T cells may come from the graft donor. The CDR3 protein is CASTPTSGGLYNEQFF. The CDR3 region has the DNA TGCGCCAGCACCCCCACTAGCGGGGGTCTTTACAATGAGCAGTTCTTC.